The next 30 T cell receptor beta chains were all read from a single sample in a study of response to subunit inactivated influenza vaccine. TCRdb reprocessed the RT-PCR reads via MiXCR and lists one record per CDR3 protein. The repertoire includes approximately 250,000 distinct CDR3 sequences, 12% of them detected once, and over 6.5% sits in the top ten. Source: non-naive T cells sorted from PBMCs, taken 14 to 15 days before vaccination. The source is a man aged 50-59 years who received an inactivated influenza vaccine.

The J gene is TRBJ2-2, the V gene TRBV12-3 or TRBV12-4; possibly TRBD1 for D (6 bases). The CDR3 is 11 amino acids. V dropped 6 bases and J dropped 7 bases, with 6 bases sitting between them. The CDR3 DNA reads TGTGCCAGCAGACAGGGCGGGGAGCTGTTTTTT. It codes for CASRQGGELFF.

This clonotype was found a few times. The V call is TRBV5-1, the J call TRBJ1-4; TRBD1 matches 8 bases. After removal of 4 bases from V and 4 bases from J, the junction contained 6 bases not matched to a gene. CDR3 size: 15 residues. From germline, CDR1 is SGHRS and CDR2 YFSETQ. CDR3 residues: CASSPGQGDNEKLFF. CDR3 in DNA: TGCGCCAGCAGCCCCGGACAGGGTGATAATGAAAAACTGTTTTTT.

This clonotype was observed at least ten times. The chain employs TRBV5-1 and TRBJ2-1; 8 bases align to TRBD2. CDR3 size: 14 residues. Trimming at V came to 7 bases and at J to 6 bases, leaving 9 bases not matched to a gene. CDR1 is SGHRS, CDR2 YFSETQ, per germline. DNA for the CDR3: TGCGCCAGCTCCGGACTAGCTTCACCCAATGAGCAGTTCTTC. It codes for CASSGLASPNEQFF.

This clonotype was seen a handful of times. The chain carries TRBV3-1 and TRBJ2-3; 7 bases agree with TRBD2. The CDR3 totals 16 residues. The V segment lost 4 bases and the J segment 0 bases; nucleotides outside the gene matches: 7. Per germline, CDR1 LGHDT and CDR2 YNNKEL (reference sequence). The DNA of the CDR3 is TGTGCCAGCAGCCCCTCCGGGGGGTTGAGCACAGATACGCAGTATTTT. Protein sequence: CASSPSGGLSTDTQYF.

This clonotype has only a few counts. The chain uses TRBV27 and TRBJ2-7; 7 bases match TRBD2. Germline V CDR1 and CDR2: MNHEY, SMNVEV (reference sequence). Trimming took 3 bases from V and 5 from J; bases not matched to a gene: 10. The CDR3 covers 15 residues. The CDR3, as DNA: TGTGCCAGCAGTTTGGGTGCGGCGGGAGTGCACGAGCAGTACTTC. Encoded protein: CASSLGAAGVHEQYF.

This clonotype came up a few times. The chain joins TRBV7-9 to TRBJ2-3, with D uncertain. The CDR3 length is 13 residues. Per the germline V gene, CDR1 is SEHNR and CDR2 is FQNEAQ (reference sequence). Trimming took 3 bases from V and 2 from J, leaving 6 bases between them. CDR3 DNA sequence: TGTGCCAGCAGCTTTTTGGCCACAGATACGCAGTATTTT. It translates to CASSFLATDTQYF.

To note about this clonotype: The conserved final phenylalanine or tryptophan is absent from the CDR3, which likely points to a read error. The rearrangement links TRBV27 to TRBJ2-2; D is undetermined. Germline assignment: CDR1 MNHEY and CDR2 SMNVEV (reference sequence). Trimming pared 2 bases from V and 4 bases from J, leaving 8 bases between. This CDR3 region has 14 residues. The CDR3 sequence: CASSLVGLTGELFI. The CDR3 DNA reads TGTGCCAGCAGTTTAGTAGGGCTCACCGGGGAGCTGTTTATT.

This clonotype was detected ten times or more. The chain couples TRBV18 to TRBJ2-5, with TRBD2 matching 9 bases. The germline V gene has CDR1 KGHSH and CDR2 LQKENI. The CDR3 extends over 14 amino acids. V trimming: 2 bases; J trimming: 2 bases; junction bases outside the gene matches: 0. The CDR3 spells CASSPGLAQETQYF. CDR3 DNA: TGTGCCAGCTCACCAGGACTAGCGCAAGAGACCCAGTACTTC. Using reference TRBV18 and TRBJ2-5 for the parts outside the CDR3, the full variable domain is NAGVMQNPRHLVRRRGQEARLRCSPMKGHSHVYWYRQLPEEGLKFMVYLQKENIIDESGMPKERFSAEFPKEGPSILRIQQVVRGDSAAYFCASSPGLAQETQYFGPGTRLLVL.

This clonotype was picked up a small number of times. The V and J genes are TRBV6-2 or TRBV6-3 and TRBJ2-5, with 10 bases identical to TRBD1. With 0 bases clipped from V and 5 bases from J, the junction kept 6 bases outside the gene matches. CDR1 and CDR2 from the germline V gene are MNHEY and SVGEGT. The CDR3 is 16 residues long. The CDR3 loop is CASSYSRQGARETQYF. Written as DNA, the CDR3 is TGTGCCAGCAGTTACTCGAGACAGGGGGCGCGGGAGACCCAGTACTTC.

The sample holds a few counts of this clonotype. The gene calls are TRBV6-1 and TRBJ2-7; 11 bases agree with TRBD2. J lost 3 bases, V lost 4 bases, and 2 bases had no gene match. CDR1 and CDR2 (germline): MNHNS, SASEGT. CDR3 length: 14 amino acids. CDR3 protein: CASSGSGGVYEQYF. The CDR3 nucleotides are TGTGCCAGCAGTGGTAGCGGGGGGGTCTACGAGCAGTACTTC.

At least ten counts were recorded for this clonotype. The rearrangement links TRBV4-3 to TRBJ2-7; TRBD2 matches 7 bases. The germline V gene has CDR1 LGHNA and CDR2 YSLEER. The CDR3 consists of 17 residues. V was pared by 0 bases and J by 2 bases, with 10 bases of the junction left unmatched. In nucleotides, the CDR3 is TGCGCCAGCAGCCAAGATCGATCCGGGGGGTGGACCTACGAGCAGTACTTC. Translating gives CASSQDRSGGWTYEQYF.

This clonotype occurred many times. The V and J genes are TRBV5-1 and TRBJ2-1; perhaps D is TRBD1 or TRBD2 (5 bases each). The CDR3 runs 15 residues. CDR1 and CDR2 from the germline V gene are SGHRS and YFSETQ. The V end lost 2 bases, the J end lost 4 bases, and 13 bases lay between the germline ends. The CDR3 reads CASSFARGPYNEQFF. Written as DNA, the CDR3 is TGCGCCAGCAGCTTCGCTAGGGGACCTTACAATGAGCAGTTCTTC.

The V gene is TRBV3-1, the J gene TRBJ1-4, with TRBD1 matching 8 bases. The CDR3 consists of 12 residues. Germline V gene sequence: CDR1 LGHDT, CDR2 YNNKEL (reference sequence). V was clipped by 9 bases and J by 8 bases; unmatched bases: 5. CDR3: CASRTGQEKLFF. Here the CDR3 DNA reads TGTGCCAGTAGGACAGGGCAAGAAAAACTGTTTTTT.

This clonotype was found a few times. The rearrangement links TRBV28 to TRBJ2-2; 9 bases are a match to TRBD2. The CDR3 has 18 amino acids. J lost 7 bases, V lost 5 bases, and 17 bases had no gene match. The germline V gene encodes CDR1 MDHEN and CDR2 SYDVKM. This CDR3 is CASSPTTWGSGSVGELFF. The CDR3 DNA is TGTGCCAGCAGTCCGACGACTTGGGGTAGCGGGAGTGTCGGGGAGCTGTTTTTT.

This clonotype was found a few times. This chain uses TRBV6-2 or TRBV6-3 with TRBJ1-5; 7 positions agree with TRBD1. V shed 6 bases, J shed 4 bases, and the junction held 12 bases outside the gene matches. CDR3 length equals 16 residues. CDR1 MNHEY and CDR2 SVGEGT come from the germline V gene. CDR3 in DNA: TGTGCCAGCAGCCCTACTGGACAGGTTAGGAATCAGCCCCAGCATTTT. Its protein is CASSPTGQVRNQPQHF.

This clonotype came up a few times. The J gene is TRBJ2-7, the V gene TRBV9; 8 bases align to TRBD1. The CDR3 has 15 residues. The germline V gene has CDR1 SGDLS and CDR2 YYNGEE. V was pared by 3 bases and J by 7 bases, with 12 bases of the junction left unmatched. The CDR3 bases are TGTGCCAGCAGCGAGGCAGGGGGCCCCCTTCGGGAGCAGTACTTC. Encoded protein: CASSEAGGPLREQYF.

The V call is TRBV12-3 or TRBV12-4, the J call TRBJ2-7; D is ambiguous. Trimming left V 0 bases short and J 5 bases short, with 11 bases between. The CDR3 has 14 residues. CDR3 region: CASSLALKWDEQYF. The CDR3 DNA sequence: TGTGCCAGCAGTTTAGCGCTAAAGTGGGACGAGCAGTACTTC.

Many counts were recorded for this clonotype. This chain connects TRBV9 to TRBJ2-3, with 7 bases aligning to TRBD2. The CDR3 contains 15 residues. Germline V gene lookup returns CDR1 SGDLS and CDR2 YYNGEE. The trim removed 4 bases at V and 3 bases at J, leaving 8 bases unmatched. In DNA form, the CDR3 reads TGTGCCAGCAGCCCCTACGCGGGAGAAACAGATACGCAGTATTTT. Protein sequence: CASSPYAGETDTQYF. The complete variable domain, with remaining parts taken from reference TRBV9 and TRBJ2-3, reads DSGVTQTPKHLITATGQRVTLRCSPRSGDLSVYWYQQSLDQGLQFLIQYYNGEERAKGNILERFSAQQFPDLHSELNLSSLELGDSALYFCASSPYAGETDTQYFGPGTRLTVL.

The chain combines TRBV3-1 with TRBJ1-6; 7 positions match TRBD1. The length of the CDR3 is 14 residues. From germline, CDR1 is LGHDT and CDR2 YNNKEL (reference sequence). Trimming removed 5 bases from V and 6 bases from J; junction bases left unmatched: 4. The DNA of the CDR3 is TGTGCCAGCAGCTCCCGACAGGGTAATTCACCCCTCCACTTT. Amino acid sequence: CASSSRQGNSPLHF.

The chain couples TRBV14 to TRBJ1-5; a weak D match, TRBD1 (6 bases). Germline V CDR1 and CDR2: SGHDN, FVKESK. The length of the CDR3 is 13 residues. V was clipped by 3 bases and J by 9 bases, with 12 bases between them. DNA for the CDR3: TGTGCCAGCAGCCAGGGACACTCGGGGCCCCAGCATTTT. Translating it yields CASSQGHSGPQHF.

This clonotype was seen a few times. The rearrangement links TRBV20-1 to TRBJ2-3; TRBD2 agrees at 8 bases. The germline CDR1 and CDR2 sequences are DFQATT and SNEGSKA (reference sequence). J lost 1 base, V lost 3 bases, and 9 bases had no gene match. The CDR3 contains 16 residues. The CDR3 nucleotides are TGCAGTGCTAGTGAAACGACTAGCGCTCGCACAGATACGCAGTATTTT. It specifies CSASETTSARTDTQYF.

This clonotype occurred a few times. This chain links TRBV7-9 with TRBJ1-1; the D is unclear. Trimming took off 1 base at V and 5 bases at J, with 11 bases between the two ends. Germline values: CDR1 SEHNR, CDR2 FQNEAQ (reference sequence). This CDR3 spans 14 amino acids. CDR3 nucleotides: TGTGCCAGCAGCTTAGAATATGGCAGAACTGAAGCTTTCTTT. This sequence encodes CASSLEYGRTEAFF.

This clonotype was observed a few times. The V and J genes are TRBV7-9 and TRBJ1-2; TRBD1 aligns across 8 bases. The CDR3 loop spans 17 amino acids. The junction had 14 bases not matched to a gene; V was cut back by 0 bases and J by 8 bases. Germline CDR1 SEHNR, CDR2 FQNEAQ (reference sequence). CDR3 sequence reads: CASSLALNEDRAFGYTF. The CDR3 coding sequence is TGTGCCAGCAGCTTAGCGCTAAATGAGGACAGGGCCTTCGGCTACACCTTC.

This clonotype has just a few counts. This rearrangement joins TRBV4-2 to TRBJ2-3; 13 bases match TRBD2. The ends lost 2 bases at V and 6 bases at J; junction bases unmatched: 5. CDR1 LGHNA and CDR2 YNFKEQ come from the germline V gene. This CDR3 contains 16 residues. For the CDR3, the DNA is TGTGCCAGCAGCCAACTCACTAGCGGGAGGGCTGATACGCAGTATTTT. Translating it yields CASSQLTSGRADTQYF.

This clonotype was counted at least ten times. CDR3 sequence: CASSQDIGTANNEQFF. The DNA for the CDR3 is TGTGCCAGCAGCCAGGACATCGGGACGGCTAACAATGAGCAGTTCTTC. The chain joins TRBV3-1 to TRBJ2-1; D possibly uses TRBD1 or TRBD2 (5 bases each). Trimming stripped 3 bases from V and 5 bases from J, with 17 bases between. The CDR3 is 16 residues long. Germline-derived CDR1 and CDR2 are LGHDT and YNNKEL (reference sequence).

This chain joins TRBV6-2 or TRBV6-3 and TRBJ2-2; TRBD2 aligns across 8 bases. The CDR3 is 16 residues long. Germline V gives CDR1 MNHEY, CDR2 SVGEGT. V was pared by 5 bases and J by 4 bases, with 9 bases of the junction left unmatched. The CDR3 loop reads CASSQGASGRTGELFF. The CDR3 DNA sequence: TGTGCCAGCAGTCAAGGGGCTAGCGGGCGCACCGGGGAGCTGTTTTTT.

This clonotype was detected only a few times. The genes are TRBV3-1 and TRBJ2-2; 14 bases are shared with TRBD2. Trimming removed 3 bases from V and 6 bases from J; junction bases left unmatched: 6. This CDR3 spans 17 amino acids. Germline-derived CDR1 and CDR2 are LGHDT and YNNKEL (reference sequence). The CDR3 reads CASSHRGLAGEAGELFF. The CDR3 region has the DNA TGTGCCAGCAGCCACAGGGGACTAGCGGGAGAGGCCGGGGAGCTGTTTTTT.

The chain carries TRBV3-1 and TRBJ2-1, with 14 bases matching TRBD2. The V gene's germline CDR1 is LGHDT and CDR2 YNNKEL (reference sequence). This CDR3 contains 17 residues. Germline trimming cut 3 bases from V and 1 base from J; bases unmatched to any gene: 2. The chain's CDR3 is CASSQGTSGGSYNEQFF. CDR3 in DNA: TGTGCCAGCAGCCAGGGGACTAGCGGGGGTTCCTACAATGAGCAGTTCTTC.

This clonotype was observed a few times. The V gene is TRBV2, the J gene TRBJ2-2, with D unresolved. V gave up 5 bases and J gave up 5 bases, with 12 bases separating them. Germline V gene sequence: CDR1 SNHLY, CDR2 FYNNEI. This CDR3 spans 14 amino acids. In nucleotides, the CDR3 is TGTGCCAGCAGTATCAGACTGAGTACCGGGGAGCTGTTTTTT. This codes for CASSIRLSTGELFF.

This rearrangement joins TRBV18 to TRBJ2-4; 7 nucleotides agree with TRBD1. There are 14 residues in the CDR3. The germline CDR1 and CDR2 sequences are KGHSH and LQKENI. V was pared by 3 bases and J by 4 bases, with 3 bases of the junction left unmatched. The DNA of the CDR3 is TGTGCCAGCTCACCTTCGACAGGGAAAAACATTCAGTACTTC. Translating gives CASSPSTGKNIQYF.